This T cell receptor (beta chain) originates from a study of blood T cell repertoires in COVID-19. Germline lookup yields CDR1 KGHDR and CDR2 SFDVKD. Trimming removed 6 bases at V and 8 bases at J, with 18 bases between. The CDR3 runs 15 residues. Repertoires were generated with immunoSEQ multiplex PCR, while TCRdb's copy carries only in-frame clones and drops some. The sample contains almost 400,000 clones, approximately 87% of which appear only once. The chain combines TRBV24-1 with TRBJ2-2, with a weak D call TRBD2 (5 bases). The TCR was taken from a woman in her 30s with acute COVID-19. Sequenced material: PBMCs or T cells enriched from blood (not recorded which). In DNA form, the CDR3 reads TGTGCCACCAGTTCCCGACTTGGGCGCGGGGGGGAGCTGTTTTTT. Its translation is CATSSRLGRGGELFF.